This T cell receptor beta chain was profiled in a study of human T cells and chemical hapten exposure. About the research overall: Cases of alopecia areata, totalis or universalis occurred in a predominantly female patient group. General study findings and limits: Unchanged with DPC sensitization were TCRs above 1 in 1000 frequency.

With respect to this clonotype: Its target is not known.

The CDR3 loop spans 15 amino acids. CDR1 is ENHRY, CDR2 SYGVKD, per germline. V shed 6 bases and J shed 1 base, with 15 bases lying between them. Time point meaning: pre-sensitization, week 0. Stated treatment: therapeutic diphenylcyclopropenone sensitization with weekly scalp DPC. Total RNA was extracted from unfractionated whole blood. What the library attached to individual cDNA molecules were unique molecular identifiers. MiXCR, applied by TCRdb to the RACE reads, yields one record per CDR3 protein. The profile shows fewer than 65,000 distinct CDR3 sequences, 9.4% of them singletons. This sample comprised whole blood, obtained in connection with sensitization to the hapten diphenylcyclopropenone (DPC). The chain recombines TRBV10-3 with TRBJ1-2; possibly TRBD1 for D (5 bases). The clonotype comes from a woman aged 40 to 49 with alopecia areata. Some clones in this sample may be carry-over from other donors' samples. CDR3 coding DNA: TGTGCCATCAGCCTTGGGTATGACAGTAACTATGGCTACACCTTC. This sequence encodes CAISLGYDSNYGYTF.